This TCR beta chain is drawn from a study of CD8+CD57+ T cells in acquired aplastic anemia. Overall study context: Recorded DNA amounts for sorted CD4+ and CD8+ cells had an average of approximately 3.2 ug. General study results and limits: Approximately 30 was the count of CD8+ CDR3 sequences that patients shared with controls.

V gave up 3 bases and J gave up 7 bases; unmatched junction bases: 13. The CDR3 sequence is 16 residues long. Looked up from germline, CDR1 is SEHNR and CDR2 is FQNEAQ (reference sequence). This clonotype has ten or more counts. Its target is unknown. Patients chosen for sequencing had CD8+CD57+ cells that had expanded, as shown by flow cytometry. The patients, all of them, had severe acquired aplastic anemia. By the time of blood sampling, patients had still received no therapy. The template used for profiling TCR beta VDJ and CDR3 was genomic DNA. From the reads, TCRdb called clonotypes with MiXCR, one entry per CDR3 protein. The sample consists of around 430,000 distinct CDR3 sequences, around 30% of them appearing once.

Material for sequencing was sorted CD4+, CD8+, or CD8+CD57+ T cells (not recorded which) from PBMCs. The V and J genes are TRBV7-9 and TRBJ1-2; 8 nucleotides line up with TRBD1. This receptor was taken from a human donor with aplastic anemia. CDR3 in DNA: TGTGCCAGCAGCTTTGTGGGACAGGACCTTGGGGGTGGCTACACCTTC. Translating gives CASSFVGQDLGGGYTF.